The T cell receptor beta chain described here comes from a study of identical twins. This clonotype was detected many times. From the 5' RACE reads, TCRdb called clonotypes with MiXCR, one entry per CDR3 protein. The table records nearly 650,000 distinct CDR3 sequences, about 7.1% of them present only once. V was clipped by 0 bases and J by 7 bases; unmatched bases: 6. Germline V gives CDR1 SGHRS, CDR2 YFSETQ. The CDR3 consists of 15 residues. The sample was also linked to a second study, of yellow fever vaccine responses in identical twins.

V gene TRBV5-1 combines with J gene TRBJ2-5, with TRBD1 matching 10 bases. Source material: PBMCs. The sequence came from a woman between 18 and 29 years old in good health. The CDR3 loop is CASSLGTGGPRTQYF. The CDR3 bases are TGCGCCAGCAGCTTGGGGACAGGGGGACCGAGGACCCAGTACTTC.